These 2 T cell receptor beta chains share one sample of origin, sequenced in a study of cytomegalovirus exposure and HLA in healthy donors. A multiplex PCR was run with 60 Vbeta primers and 13 Jbeta primers. Assay used: immunoSEQ multiplex PCR; TCRdb lists only in-frame clones, some missing. The repertoire holds approximately 82,000 clones, with roughly 80% as singletons. The sequencing sample was made of PBMCs. These receptor sequences come from a woman aged 45-65 years in good health and CMV-seropositive.

The chain has TRBV6-1 and TRBJ1-2; TRBD1 agrees at 7 bases. The V segment lost 5 bases and the J segment 8 bases; nucleotides outside the gene matches: 2. The CDR3 sequence is 11 residues long. CDR1 is MNHNS and CDR2 is SASEGT in the germline V gene. CDR3 nucleotide sequence: TGTGCCAGCAGTTACAGGGGCGGCTACACCTTC. Amino acids: CASSYRGGYTF.

The chain uses TRBV19 and TRBJ1-1, with D perhaps matching TRBD1 (6 bases). V lost 5 bases and J lost 1, with 8 bases in between. This CDR3 spans 13 amino acids. Germline V gives CDR1 LNHDA, CDR2 SQIVND (reference sequence). Written as DNA, the CDR3 is TGTGCCAGTAGTCAAGGGGGGAACACTGAAGCTTTCTTT. Translated, it gives CASSQGGNTEAFF.